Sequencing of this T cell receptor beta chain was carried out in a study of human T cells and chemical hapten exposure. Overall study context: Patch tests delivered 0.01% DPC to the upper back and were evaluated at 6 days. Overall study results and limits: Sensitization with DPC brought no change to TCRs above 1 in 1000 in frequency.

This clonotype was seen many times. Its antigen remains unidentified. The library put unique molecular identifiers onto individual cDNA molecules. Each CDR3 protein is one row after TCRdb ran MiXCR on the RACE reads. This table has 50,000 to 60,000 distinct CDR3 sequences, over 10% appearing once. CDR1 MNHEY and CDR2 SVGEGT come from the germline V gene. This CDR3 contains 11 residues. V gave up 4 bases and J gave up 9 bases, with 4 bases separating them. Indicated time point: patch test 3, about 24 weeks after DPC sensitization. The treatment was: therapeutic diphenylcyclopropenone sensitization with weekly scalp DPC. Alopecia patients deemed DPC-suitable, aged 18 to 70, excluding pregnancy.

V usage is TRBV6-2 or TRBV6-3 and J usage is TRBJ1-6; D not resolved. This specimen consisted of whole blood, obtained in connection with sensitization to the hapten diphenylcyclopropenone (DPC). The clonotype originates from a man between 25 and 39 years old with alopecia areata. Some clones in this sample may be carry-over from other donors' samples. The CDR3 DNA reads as TGTGCCAGCAGTTCCACTTCACCCCTCCACTTT. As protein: CASSSTSPLHF.